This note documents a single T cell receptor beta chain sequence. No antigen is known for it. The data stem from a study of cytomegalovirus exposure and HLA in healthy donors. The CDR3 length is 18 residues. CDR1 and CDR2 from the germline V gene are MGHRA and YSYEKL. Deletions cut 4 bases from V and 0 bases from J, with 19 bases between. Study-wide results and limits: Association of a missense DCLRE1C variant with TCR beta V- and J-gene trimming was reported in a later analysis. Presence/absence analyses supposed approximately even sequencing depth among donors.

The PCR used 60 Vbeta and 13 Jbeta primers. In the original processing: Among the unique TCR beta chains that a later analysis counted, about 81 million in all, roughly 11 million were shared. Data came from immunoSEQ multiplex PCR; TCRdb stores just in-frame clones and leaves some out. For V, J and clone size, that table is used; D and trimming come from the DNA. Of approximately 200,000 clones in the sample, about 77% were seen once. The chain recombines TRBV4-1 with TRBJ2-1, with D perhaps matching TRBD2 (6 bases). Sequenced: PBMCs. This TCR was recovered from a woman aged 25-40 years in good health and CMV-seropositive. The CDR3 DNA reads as TGCGCCAGCAGCCCTAGTTATTCGGGAGTCCGCTCCTACAATGAGCAGTTCTTC. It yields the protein CASSPSYSGVRSYNEQFF.